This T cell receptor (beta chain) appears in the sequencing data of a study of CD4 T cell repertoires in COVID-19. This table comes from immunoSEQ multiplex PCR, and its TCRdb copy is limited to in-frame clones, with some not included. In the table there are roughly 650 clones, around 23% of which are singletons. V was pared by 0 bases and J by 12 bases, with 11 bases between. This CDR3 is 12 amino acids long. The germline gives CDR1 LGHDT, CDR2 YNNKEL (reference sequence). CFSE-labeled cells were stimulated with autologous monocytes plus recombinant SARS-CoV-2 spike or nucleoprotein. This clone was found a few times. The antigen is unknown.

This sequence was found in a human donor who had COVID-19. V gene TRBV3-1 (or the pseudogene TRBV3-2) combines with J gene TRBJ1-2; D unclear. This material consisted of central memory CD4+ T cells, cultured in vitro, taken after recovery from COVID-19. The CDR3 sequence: CASSQEDISHTF. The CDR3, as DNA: TGTGCCAGCAGCCAAGAAGACATATCCCACACCTTC.